This entry lists 22 T cell receptor beta chains sequenced from one sample in a study of beta chain features in type 1 diabetes. Study-level findings and limits: Type 1 diabetes patients showed a moderate but significant shortening of TCRB CDR3s in all four CD4+ subsets.

Every isolated RNA sample was fully reverse transcribed, so sequencing captured expressed TCRB transcripts. Sequencing was performed with immunoSEQ multiplex PCR; in TCRdb, only in-frame clones are kept and a portion is missing. The data hold 600,000 to 700,000 clones, with about an eighth observed a single time. These receptors' targets are unknown. Material for sequencing was naive CD4+ T cells from blood. The origin of the receptors is a man younger than 35 with type 1 diabetes.

The rearrangement links TRBV6-5 to TRBJ2-3; D possibly uses TRBD1 or TRBD2 (6 bases each). V was cut by 2 bases and J by 7 bases, with 19 bases left in between. Germline-derived CDR1 and CDR2 are MNHEY and SVGAGI. The CDR3 contains 16 residues. CDR3 DNA sequence: TGTGCCAGCAGTTACGGGCTAGCCGGGGGCCCGCATACGCAGTATTTT. This gives the protein CASSYGLAGGPHTQYF.

The chain has TRBV6-5 and TRBJ2-1; possibly TRBD1 for D (6 bases). Deletions cut 6 bases from V and 8 bases from J, with 17 bases between. Germline CDR1 is MNHEY and CDR2 is SVGAGI. The CDR3 runs to 14 residues. The CDR3 spells CASSLQGAGDEQFF. The CDR3 nucleotides are TGTGCCAGCAGCCTACAGGGTGCTGGCGATGAGCAGTTCTTC.

The V gene is TRBV25-1, the J gene TRBJ2-3; 7 positions match TRBD2. Germline trimming cut 1 base from V and 1 base from J; bases unmatched to any gene: 5. There are 16 residues in the CDR3. The germline V gene has CDR1 MGHDK and CDR2 SYGVNS. CDR3 protein: CASSESPTSRTDTQYF. CDR3 sequence (DNA): TGTGCCAGCAGTGAATCCCCGACTAGCCGCACAGATACGCAGTATTTT.

The V and J genes are TRBV19 and TRBJ1-2; a weak D match, TRBD1 (6 bases). V lost 3 bases and J lost 6, with 17 bases in between. This CDR3 comprises 15 residues. Per the germline V gene, CDR1 is LNHDA and CDR2 is SQIVND (reference sequence). CDR3 DNA: TGTGCCAGTAGTATGATCTACAGGGAGTTTCATGGCTACACCTTC. Translation: CASSMIYREFHGYTF.

The chain carries TRBV7-9 and TRBJ1-6; weak D call: TRBD1 (5 bases). Germline V lookup: CDR1 SEHNR, CDR2 FQNEAQ (reference sequence). V lost 3 bases and J 6 bases, leaving 9 bases between the germline ends. This CDR3 spans 14 amino acids. CDR3 amino acids: CASSFRESNSPLHF. CDR3 coding DNA: TGTGCCAGCAGCTTCAGGGAATCTAATTCACCCCTCCACTTT. The full variable domain, with the rest looked up from reference TRBV7-9 and TRBJ1-6, is DTGVSQNPRHKITKRGQNVTFRCDPISEHNRLYWYRQTLGQGPEFLTYFQNEAQLEKSRLLSDRFSAERPKGSFSTLEIQRTEQGDSAMYLCASSFRESNSPLHFGNGTRLTVT.

This clone was seen more than once but under ten times. The chain has TRBV29-1 and TRBJ1-1; maybe TRBD1 (5 bases). V was pared by 6 bases and J by 2 bases, with 13 bases between. Germline V gene sequence: CDR1 SQVTM, CDR2 ANQGSEA. The CDR3 has 13 residues. In DNA, the CDR3 is TGCAGCGTCCATGGGGCGGGAAACACTGAAGCTTTCTTT. As protein: CSVHGAGNTEAFF.

This sequence joins TRBV7-8 and TRBJ1-2, with TRBD1 identical over 9 bases. The germline V gene has CDR1 SGHVS and CDR2 FQNEAQ. The CDR3 spans 14 residues. The V and J ends lost 2 bases and 7 bases, in that order; junction bases with no gene match: 5. In DNA form, the CDR3 reads TGTGCCAGCAGCTTACAGGGGACAGGGTTTGGCTACACCTTC. This translates into CASSLQGTGFGYTF.

This clone has more than one count but fewer than ten. The chain combines TRBV7-6 with TRBJ2-7; D uncertain. The CDR3 runs 13 residues. V was pared by 5 bases and J by 6 bases, with 14 bases between. The germline CDR1 and CDR2 sequences are SGHVS and FNYEAQ. This chain's CDR3 is CASSPLMGSEQYF. The CDR3 region has the DNA TGTGCCAGCAGCCCTCTGATGGGGTCCGAGCAGTACTTC.

The V call is TRBV18, the J call TRBJ1-2; 11 nucleotides align to TRBD1. The trim removed 0 bases at V and 7 bases at J, leaving 7 bases unmatched. Germline loops: CDR1 KGHSH, CDR2 LQKENI. This CDR3 is 16 amino acids long. The CDR3 DNA is TGTGCCAGCTCACCACCGGGACAGGGGGTTACTGGTGGCTACACCTTC. Protein: CASSPPGQGVTGGYTF.

On this clone itself: The same CDR3 also results from other DNA sequences found in this sample. This chain joins TRBV6-1 and TRBJ1-6; D is undetermined. Trimming removed 2 bases at V and 9 bases at J, with 2 bases between. Germline CDR1 is MNHNS and CDR2 is SASEGT. The CDR3 is 11 amino acids. CDR3 DNA: TGTGCCAGCAGTGAAATTTCACCCCTCCACTTT. It yields the protein CASSEISPLHF.

A few counts support this clone. The rearrangement joins TRBV7-9 to TRBJ1-4, with TRBD1 matching 10 bases. From germline, CDR1 is SEHNR and CDR2 FQNEAQ (reference sequence). The J segment lost 6 bases and the V segment lost 5 bases, leaving 6 bases of the junction unmatched. The CDR3 is 15 amino acids. The CDR3 coding sequence is TGTGCCAGCAGCCCCCGGGACAGGGGCGATGAAAAACTGTTTTTT. Translation: CASSPRDRGDEKLFF.

A remark on this clone: The sample holds other DNA sequences that translate to the same CDR3. V usage is TRBV30 and J usage is TRBJ2-4, with TRBD1 identical over 7 bases. There are 14 residues in the CDR3. Trimming took 0 bases from V and 7 from J; bases not matched to a gene: 6. Germline CDR1 is GTSNPN and CDR2 is SVGIG (reference sequence). The CDR3 region has the DNA TGTGCCTGGAGTGTAGGGGGCCTAGCCAACATTCAGTACTTC. It is translated as CAWSVGGLANIQYF.

This clone was detected a few times. The chain uses TRBV6-5 and TRBJ1-1; possible D gene TRBD1, 6 bases. This CDR3 comprises 13 residues. Trimming stripped 7 bases from V and 2 bases from J, with 11 bases between. CDR1 and CDR2 (germline): MNHEY, SVGAGI. The CDR3 reads CASTGAFNTEAFF. CDR3 sequence (DNA): TGTGCCAGCACAGGGGCATTTAACACTGAAGCTTTCTTT.

For this clone: This specimen includes other DNA sequences encoding the same CDR3. The CDR3 is CASSLVGSSYEQYF. As DNA, the CDR3 is TGTGCCAGCAGCTTAGTGGGGAGCTCCTACGAGCAGTACTTC. The rearrangement joins TRBV7-2 to TRBJ2-7, with D possibly matching TRBD2 (5 bases). The CDR3 runs 14 residues. V shed 1 base and J shed 0 bases, with 7 bases lying between them. Germline V gives CDR1 SGHTA, CDR2 FQGNSA.

This rearrangement joins TRBV4-1 to TRBJ2-1; 11 bases are a match to TRBD2. The CDR3 contains 15 residues. J lost 3 bases, V lost 4 bases, and 2 bases had no gene match. From germline, CDR1 is MGHRA and CDR2 YSYEKL. The CDR3 here is CASSPGTSGYNEQFF. CDR3 DNA: TGCGCCAGCAGCCCGGGGACTAGCGGCTACAATGAGCAGTTCTTC.

The gene calls are TRBV5-1 and TRBJ2-1; TRBD2 matches at 8 bases. The CDR3 is made up of 18 amino acids. The junction had 12 bases not matched to a gene; V was cut back by 2 bases and J by 2 bases. Germline V gives CDR1 SGHRS, CDR2 YFSETQ. CDR3 nucleotides: TGCGCCAGCAGCTTCCAAACCCGACTAGCGCTAACCTACAATGAGCAGTTCTTC. This codes for CASSFQTRLALTYNEQFF.

V and J are TRBV5-1 and TRBJ1-1; D gene unclear. Germline V gene lookup returns CDR1 SGHRS and CDR2 YFSETQ. The CDR3 extends over 14 amino acids. V was shortened by 0 bases and J by 5 bases, with 11 bases between the two germline ends. The CDR3 loop is CASSLEGFLTEAFF. The CDR3 nucleotides read TGCGCCAGCAGCTTGGAGGGTTTTTTGACTGAAGCTTTCTTT.

The chain employs TRBV6-4 and TRBJ1-1; D unclear. The V gene lost 6 bases and the J gene lost 1 base, with 15 bases spanning the gap. Germline lookup yields CDR1 MRHNA and CDR2 SNTAGT. CDR3 length: 15 amino acids. CDR3 nucleotide sequence: TGTGCCAGCAGACAAGACCTTCGTCCGAACACTGAAGCTTTCTTT. Protein product: CASRQDLRPNTEAFF.

This clone was observed a few times. The CDR3 reads CASSPRDRGEEAFF. In DNA form, the CDR3 reads TGTGCCAGCAGCCCCCGGGACAGGGGAGAGGAAGCTTTCTTT. The chain combines TRBV9 with TRBJ1-1; 10 positions match TRBD1. The CDR3 spans 14 residues. CDR1 and CDR2 (germline): SGDLS, YYNGEE. J lost 8 bases, V lost 4 bases, and 8 bases had no gene match.

The chain links TRBV9 to TRBJ1-4; perhaps TRBD1 as D (5 bases). This CDR3 has 20 amino acids. Germline CDR1 reads SGDLS; CDR2 reads YYNGEE. Trimming stripped 4 bases from V and 1 base from J, with 26 bases between. The CDR3 here is CASSTRDRSQPPQTNEKLFF. CDR3 in DNA: TGTGCCAGCAGCACTCGAGACAGATCGCAGCCCCCGCAAACTAATGAAAAACTGTTTTTT.

In this sample, this clone turned up a few times. The chain links TRBV6-5 to TRBJ1-1, with D perhaps TRBD1 (5 bases). The V and J ends lost 6 bases and 3 bases respectively, with 14 bases between them. CDR1 is MNHEY and CDR2 is SVGAGI in the germline V gene. The CDR3 has 14 residues. The CDR3 nucleotides are TGTGCCAGCAGAGCCGGGGCAGCTCACACTGAAGCTTTCTTT. Translated, it gives CASRAGAAHTEAFF.

CDR3 sequence: CASSLELQSGEQYF. As DNA, the CDR3 is TGTGCCAGCAGCTTGGAATTACAATCGGGCGAGCAGTACTTC. V is TRBV7-8 and J is TRBJ2-7; D is ambiguous. V shed 3 bases and J shed 6 bases, with 15 bases lying between them. The CDR3 loop spans 14 amino acids. Germline V CDR1 and CDR2: SGHVS, FQNEAQ.